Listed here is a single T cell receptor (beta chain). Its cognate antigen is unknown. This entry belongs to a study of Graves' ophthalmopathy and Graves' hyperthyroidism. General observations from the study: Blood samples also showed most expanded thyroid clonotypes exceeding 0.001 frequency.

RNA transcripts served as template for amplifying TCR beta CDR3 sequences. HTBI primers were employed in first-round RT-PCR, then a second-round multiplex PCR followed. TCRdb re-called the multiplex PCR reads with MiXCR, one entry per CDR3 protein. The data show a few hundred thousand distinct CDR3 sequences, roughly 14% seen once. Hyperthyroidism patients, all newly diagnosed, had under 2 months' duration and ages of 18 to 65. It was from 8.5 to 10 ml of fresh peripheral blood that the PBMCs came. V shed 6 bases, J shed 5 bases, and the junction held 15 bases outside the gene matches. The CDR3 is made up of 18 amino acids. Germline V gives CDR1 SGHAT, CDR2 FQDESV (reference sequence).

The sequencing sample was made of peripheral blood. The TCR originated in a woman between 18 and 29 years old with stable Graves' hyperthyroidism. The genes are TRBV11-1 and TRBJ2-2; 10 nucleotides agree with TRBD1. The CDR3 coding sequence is TGTGCCAGCAGTTTTATGACGACAGGGGGCGCTCAGACCGGGGAGCTGTTTTTT. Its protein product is CASSFMTTGGAQTGELFF.